This TCR beta chain was obtained from a study of blood T cells in healthy people across ages. This clonotype showed up many times. Its specificity is unknown. Germline V gene sequence: CDR1 SGHAT, CDR2 FQNNGV. The CDR3 sequence is 11 residues long. The germline V and J ends were trimmed by 2 bases and 7 bases, with 5 bases remaining between them. Broader study findings: Leaving the PBMCs unsorted stopped any conclusive comparison of naive versus antigen-experienced cells.

A minimum of 6 million PBMCs was isolated per sample. Sample-barcoded 5' priming and a J-beta primer mix drove a second PCR of roughly 7 to 11 cycles. Each CDR3 protein is one row after TCRdb ran MiXCR on the 5' RACE reads. Of hundreds of thousands of distinct CDR3 sequences in the sample, about 34% are singletons; the top ten hold about 16%. What was sequenced was blood. The origin of this receptor is a woman over 75 in good health. The chain is built from TRBV11-2 and TRBJ2-5, with D unclear. The CDR3, as DNA: TGTGCCAGCAGCTTAAGTCCGACCCAGTACTTC. It translates to CASSLSPTQYF.